The count of the clone carrying this TCR beta chain is one. The data originate from a study of blood T cell repertoires in COVID-19. Overall study: Material from acute and convalescent COVID-19 was sourced from the United States, Italy and Spain. PBMCs, B-cell-depleted T cells, or T cells were the source of the cDNA or gDNA that made up the material.

Per the study methods: Amplifying reference gene primers gave estimates of nucleated cell counts. Assay: immunoSEQ multiplex PCR; the TCRdb copy retains only in-frame clones and omits some. The DNA gave D and trimming, while V, J and clone size come from that table. The top ten clones hold approximately 10% of a sample with under 300,000 clones, just under 85% of them seen once. Material for sequencing was peripheral blood. The receptor comes from a woman older than 75 with acute or convalescent COVID-19.

CDR3 in DNA: TGCGCCAGCAGCCGAGAGGGACAGGTCGCCACAGATACGCAGTATTTT. This codes for CASSREGQVATDTQYF. The genes are TRBV4-1 and TRBJ2-3, with 8 bases identical to TRBD1. The ends lost 4 bases at V and 2 bases at J; junction bases unmatched: 8. CDR3 length equals 16 residues. The germline V gene encodes CDR1 MGHRA and CDR2 YSYEKL.